Below are 26 T cell receptor beta chains sequenced from a single sample in a study of cytomegalovirus exposure and HLA in healthy donors (dated by TCRdb to about 2017). Libraries were made using the immunoSEQ multiplex PCR assay. For the multiplex PCR, a mixture combining 60 forward primers for TCR Vbeta segments and 13 reverse primers for TCR Jbeta segments was used. TCRdb retrieved this table from immuneACCESS and kept in-frame rearrangements only. Not all clones are present; in checked studies, unresolved V genes account for under half, and no reason is known for the remainder. Here the sample has approximately 120,000 clones; approximately 83% occur a single time. Clones ranked in the top ten supply more than 3.5% of the sample. The specimen sequenced was PBMCs. The receptors here all came from a woman in her thirties or forties in good health and CMV-seropositive.

This sequence joins TRBV10-1 and TRBJ2-3; TRBD2 agrees at 10 bases. Per the germline V gene, CDR1 is WNHNN and CDR2 is SYGVQD (reference sequence). The CDR3 has 15 amino acids. V was pared by 10 bases and J by 4 bases, with 11 bases of the junction left unmatched. The CDR3 sequence is CATSTGTSVADTQYF. Written as DNA, the CDR3 is TGCGCCACCTCGACCGGGACTAGCGTTGCAGATACGCAGTATTTT.

This sequence joins TRBV4-2 and TRBJ2-5, with 16 bases matching TRBD2. Germline CDR1 reads LGHNA; CDR2 reads YNFKEQ. The CDR3 is 17 residues long. The J segment lost 4 bases and the V segment lost 3 bases, leaving 5 bases of the junction unmatched. This chain's CDR3 is CASSQGLAGGPRETQYF. CDR3 bases: TGTGCCAGCAGCCAGGGACTAGCGGGAGGGCCGAGAGAGACCCAGTACTTC.

CDR3 amino acids: CASSPGTTGLNEQFF. As DNA, the CDR3 is TGCGCCAGCAGCCCGGGGACTACAGGCCTCAATGAGCAGTTCTTC. This rearrangement joins TRBV5-1 to TRBJ2-1; TRBD2 matches at 7 bases. Trimming at V came to 4 bases and at J to 6 bases, leaving 10 bases not matched to a gene. Looked up from germline, CDR1 is SGHRS and CDR2 is YFSETQ. This CDR3 spans 15 amino acids.

As to this clone: The DNA is omitted, as the CDR3 cannot be located on it reliably, and the CDR3 follows TCRdb's listing. CDR3 amino acids: CASSFLWREGKETQYF. The chain couples TRBV7-9 to TRBJ2-5; the D segment call TRBD2 is taken from the table without a DNA check. In germline, CDR1 is SEHNR, CDR2 FQNEAQ (reference sequence). Both ends counted, the CDR3 spans 16 residues.

Only one count was recorded for this clone. The chain has TRBV5-4 and TRBJ1-1; 10 bases match TRBD1. Looked up from germline, CDR1 is SGHNT and CDR2 is YYREEE (reference sequence). The CDR3 has 15 residues. The V gene end was trimmed by 4 bases and the J gene end by 2 bases; junction bases not matched to a gene: 5. The CDR3 reads CASSSRQGANTEAFF. For the CDR3, the DNA is TGTGCCAGCAGCAGTAGACAGGGGGCTAACACTGAAGCTTTCTTT. Full variable domain (rest looked up from reference TRBV5-4 and TRBJ1-1): ETGVTQSPTHLIKTRGQQVTLRCSSQSGHNTVSWYQQALGQGPQFIFQYYREEENGRGNFPPRFSGLQFPNYSSELNVNALELDDSALYLCASSSRQGANTEAFFGQGTRLTVV.

This chain connects TRBV6-6 to TRBJ2-5, with D maybe TRBD2 (5 bases). The germline gives CDR1 MNHNY, CDR2 SVGAGI (reference sequence). The V end lost 0 bases, the J end lost 7 bases, and 15 bases lay between the germline ends. The CDR3 spans 15 residues. The CDR3 DNA reads TGTGCCAGCAGTTACTCGAGGGCTCAACGAGGGACCCAGTACTTC. Encoded protein: CASSYSRAQRGTQYF.

The chain is built from TRBV29-1 and TRBJ2-1; a weak D match, TRBD1 (7 bases). CDR1 is SQVTM, CDR2 ANQGSEA, per germline. V was shortened by 7 bases and J by 6 bases, with 16 bases between the two germline ends. The length of the CDR3 is 13 residues. The CDR3 spells CSEEGASGNEQFF. The CDR3, as DNA: TGCAGCGAGGAGGGGGCGAGCGGCAATGAGCAGTTCTTC.

The chain recombines TRBV5-6 with TRBJ2-1; tentative D call: TRBD1 (6 bases). Trimming took off 3 bases at V and 7 bases at J, with 20 bases between the two ends. CDR3 length equals 16 residues. Germline V gene lookup returns CDR1 SGHDT and CDR2 YYEEEE. This chain's CDR3 is CASSSIPGAGENEQFF. The CDR3 bases are TGTGCCAGCAGCTCGATCCCCGGAGCAGGGGAGAATGAGCAGTTCTTC.

The table lists this clone with a count of one. The CDR3 nucleotides read TGTGCCAGCAGTTCAATGGGCCGGGGAGGTGGCTACACCTTC. Translated: CASSSMGRGGGYTF. The chain employs TRBV28 and TRBJ1-2; D is undetermined. The CDR3 has 14 residues. Looked up from germline, CDR1 is MDHEN and CDR2 is SYDVKM. V was trimmed by 4 bases and J by 7 bases, leaving 16 bases between them.

This chain links TRBV25-1 with TRBJ2-7, with a possible D match to TRBD1 (5 bases). Germline V gene sequence: CDR1 MGHDK, CDR2 SYGVNS. This CDR3 region has 13 residues. The germline V and J ends were trimmed by 3 bases and 8 bases, with 14 bases remaining between them. The CDR3 loop reads CASSEQMGRQQYF. CDR3 bases: TGTGCCAGCAGTGAGCAGATGGGGCGACAGCAGTACTTC.

This clone has a handful of counts. The V gene is TRBV29-1, the J gene TRBJ1-2; TRBD1 is a possible D gene (6 bases). The CDR3 length is 13 residues. CDR1 and CDR2 from the germline V gene are SQVTM and ANQGSEA. The V end was cut by 6 bases, the J end by 4 bases, with 15 bases between. For the CDR3, the DNA is TGCAGCGTGAAAGGGGGGGATTTCTATGGCTACACCTTC. Translated, it gives CSVKGGDFYGYTF.

The chain couples TRBV5-1 to TRBJ2-5, with 7 bases lining up with TRBD2. The V gene end was trimmed by 4 bases and the J gene end by 2 bases; junction bases not matched to a gene: 8. Germline V lookup: CDR1 SGHRS, CDR2 YFSETQ. The CDR3 extends over 15 amino acids. In DNA, the CDR3 is TGCGCCAGCAGCCTCGGGACTATTATGCAAGAGACCCAGTACTTC. This encodes CASSLGTIMQETQYF.

The chain is built from TRBV23-1 and TRBJ2-7; D perhaps matches TRBD2 (5 bases). TRBV23-1 is placed among ORFs of uncertain function. V dropped 0 bases and J dropped 0 bases, with 12 bases sitting between them. There are 16 residues in the CDR3. Here the CDR3 DNA reads TGCGCCAGCAGTCAATCGTGGGAGTGGTACTCCTACGAGCAGTACTTC. Protein product: CASSQSWEWYSYEQYF.

The CDR3 bases are TGTGCCAGCAGCTTATCCTCCGGGACAGGGGGCTCGAACACTGAAGCTTTCTTT. Residues: CASSLSSGTGGSNTEAFF. This chain links TRBV5-6 with TRBJ1-1, with 12 bases aligning to TRBD1. Unmatched junction bases numbered 9, after V lost 2 bases and J lost 1 base. CDR3 length: 18 residues. Germline CDR1 is SGHDT and CDR2 is YYEEEE.

For the CDR3, the DNA is TGTGCCTGGATGTGGGGGCCTCCTAACACAGATACGCAGTATTTT. Amino acids: CAWMWGPPNTDTQYF. The gene calls are TRBV30 and TRBJ2-3, with D perhaps TRBD1 (6 bases). CDR1 is GTSNPN and CDR2 is SVGIG in the germline V gene (reference sequence). The germline V and J ends were trimmed by 4 bases and 2 bases, with 16 bases remaining between them. The CDR3 length is 15 residues.

The chain couples TRBV7-2 to TRBJ2-7; 7 nucleotides agree with TRBD2. Germline V lookup: CDR1 SGHTA, CDR2 FQGNSA. V gave up 5 bases and J gave up 2 bases; unmatched junction bases: 12. The CDR3 extends over 16 amino acids. The CDR3 loop reads CASSPHPAGAPYEQYF. The CDR3 DNA reads as TGTGCCAGCAGCCCCCATCCGGCGGGAGCCCCCTACGAGCAGTACTTC.

This chain joins TRBV28 and TRBJ2-3, with TRBD1 as a possible D gene (6 bases). Trimming took 4 bases from V and 0 from J, leaving 11 bases between them. Germline values: CDR1 MDHEN, CDR2 SYDVKM. There are 15 residues in the CDR3. The CDR3 bases are TGTGCCAGCAGTTCACAGGGCCTAAGCACAGATACGCAGTATTTT. This sequence encodes CASSSQGLSTDTQYF.

The rearrangement uses TRBV30 and TRBJ1-5, with a tentative D call TRBD1 (5 bases). The CDR3 extends over 12 amino acids. The germline gives CDR1 GTSNPN, CDR2 SVGIG (reference sequence). V lost 4 bases, J lost 4 bases, and 8 bases lay in between. CDR3 DNA sequence: TGTGCCTGGACCAGGGAAAATCAGCCCCAGCATTTT. Translating gives CAWTRENQPQHF.

The chain joins TRBV30 to TRBJ1-3, with D perhaps matching TRBD1 (5 bases). CDR1 is GTSNPN, CDR2 SVGIG, per germline (reference sequence). CDR3 length: 15 amino acids. V shed 3 bases and J shed 0 bases, with 12 bases lying between them. The CDR3 coding sequence is TGTGCCTGGAGCTTGGACACAAACTCTGGAAACACCATATATTTT. Translated: CAWSLDTNSGNTIYF.

V gene TRBV7-9 combines with J gene TRBJ1-4, with 8 positions matching TRBD1. CDR1 is SEHNR, CDR2 FQNEAQ, per germline (reference sequence). The CDR3 contains 15 residues. With V trimmed by 5 bases and J by 5 bases, 7 bases remained unmatched. The CDR3 DNA reads as TGTGCCAGCAGCCTAGGACAGGGCAGCAATGAAAAACTGTTTTTT. This codes for CASSLGQGSNEKLFF.

V usage is TRBV11-2 and J usage is TRBJ2-3; 9 positions agree with TRBD2. CDR1 SGHAT and CDR2 FQNNGV come from the germline V gene. The CDR3 contains 15 residues. Trimming cost V 6 bases and J 2 bases; bases outside gene matches: 6. The CDR3 loop is CASSETSGPTDTQYF. CDR3 bases: TGTGCCAGCAGTGAGACTAGCGGTCCCACAGATACGCAGTATTTT. Looking up the rest from reference TRBV11-2 and TRBJ2-3 gives the full variable domain: EAGVAQSPRYKIIEKRQSVAFWCNPISGHATLYWYQQILGQGPKLLIQFQNNGVVDDSQLPKDRFSAERLKGVDSTLKIQPAKLEDSAVYLCASSETSGPTDTQYFGPGTRLTVL.

The chain carries TRBV5-1 and TRBJ1-2; possibly TRBD1 for D (6 bases). V was cut by 4 bases and J by 8 bases, with 18 bases left in between. Germline V gene data show CDR1 as SGHRS and CDR2 as YFSETQ. This CDR3 contains 14 residues. The CDR3 region is CASSTDSRVGGYTF. The CDR3 nucleotides read TGCGCCAGCAGCACGGACAGTCGGGTAGGAGGCTACACCTTC.

There are a few counts of this clone. This chain links TRBV5-1 with TRBJ2-1; 7 bases align to TRBD1. Per germline, CDR1 SGHRS and CDR2 YFSETQ. The CDR3 runs 15 residues. Trimming cost V 3 bases and J 7 bases; bases outside gene matches: 10. CDR3 DNA: TGCGCCAGCAGCTCGGGGCAGGGGGTTTCAAATGAGCAGTTCTTC. Translated: CASSSGQGVSNEQFF.

The genes are TRBV6-5 and TRBJ2-7; TRBD2 might be the D (10 bases). CDR1 and CDR2 (germline): MNHEY, SVGAGI. Between the trimmed V and J ends, which lost 6 bases and 7 bases, there was a span of 22 bases. CDR3 length equals 15 residues. The CDR3 DNA is TGTGCCAGCAGCCCCCAACTAGCGGGACAGGGTGAGCAGTACTTC. It translates to CASSPQLAGQGEQYF.

V is TRBV27 and J is TRBJ2-7; D unclear. Trimming left V 2 bases short and J 3 bases short, with 11 bases between. Germline V gene lookup returns CDR1 MNHEY and CDR2 SMNVEV (reference sequence). The CDR3 runs to 14 residues. The CDR3 nucleotides read TGTGCCAGCAGTTTAGGTCAGTCCAGCTACGAGCAGTACTTC. This gives the protein CASSLGQSSYEQYF.

V usage is TRBV6-1 and J usage is TRBJ2-3, with 8 bases lining up with TRBD2. The germline CDR1 and CDR2 sequences are MNHNS and SASEGT. The CDR3 extends over 14 amino acids. J lost 10 bases, V lost 8 bases, and 14 bases had no gene match. CDR3 in amino acids: CASHASGLLSAQYF. The DNA of the CDR3 is TGTGCCAGCCACGCTAGCGGGCTCCTTAGCGCGCAGTATTTT.